The 29 T cell receptor beta chains reported below all come from one sample, sequenced in a study of CD8 T cells in ankylosing spondylitis. Study results and limitations: Blood of patients with ankylosing spondylitis appeared to be characterized by a TCR beta motif of eight highly homologous variants.

TCRdb re-called the 5' RACE reads with MiXCR, one entry per CDR3 protein. In the table there are more than 650,000 distinct CDR3 sequences, about an eighth of which are singletons. These TCRs are of unknown antigen specificity. The sequenced material came from blood, either unsorted or a sorted T cell fraction (not recorded which). Receptors originate from a male donor with ankylosing spondylitis.

This clonotype has at least ten counts. The rearrangement links TRBV12-3 or TRBV12-4 to TRBJ2-1; D might be TRBD2 (5 bases). This CDR3 comprises 15 residues. The ends were cut back, 5 bases at V and 0 bases at J, with 11 bases in the middle. The CDR3 sequence: CASSKSGSSYNEQFF. In nucleotides, the CDR3 is TGTGCCAGCAGTAAAAGCGGTAGCTCCTACAATGAGCAGTTCTTC.

Only a few counts were recorded for this clonotype. The chain couples TRBV20-1 to TRBJ2-1, with D possibly TRBD1 on 5 matching bases. This CDR3 contains 15 residues. V was trimmed by 0 bases and J by 9 bases, leaving 18 bases between them. Germline V lookup: CDR1 DFQATT, CDR2 SNEGSKA (reference sequence). CDR3 sequence (DNA): TGCAGTGCTAGAGAGGGGCGCCACACACAGAGTGAGCAGTTCTTC. Its translation: CSAREGRHTQSEQFF.

This clonotype has more than one count but fewer than ten. This chain links TRBV10-3 with TRBJ2-7, with TRBD1 matching over 8 bases. Per the germline V gene, CDR1 is ENHRY and CDR2 is SYGVKD. The CDR3 has 13 residues. V lost 10 bases, J lost 0 bases, and 5 bases stayed unmatched. DNA of the CDR3: TGTGCCAGCTTCGGGACAGGCTCCTACGAGCAGTACTTC. Its protein is CASFGTGSYEQYF.

The chain has TRBV7-9 and TRBJ1-3; the match to TRBD1 covers 7 bases. Germline loops: CDR1 SEHNR, CDR2 FQNEAQ (reference sequence). There are 14 residues in the CDR3. V was pared by 5 bases and J by 6 bases, with 7 bases of the junction left unmatched. This CDR3 is CASSLRGGENTIYF. CDR3 bases: TGTGCCAGCAGCCTGCGAGGGGGCGAAAACACCATATATTTT. Full variable domain (rest looked up from reference TRBV7-9 and TRBJ1-3): DTGVSQNPRHKITKRGQNVTFRCDPISEHNRLYWYRQTLGQGPEFLTYFQNEAQLEKSRLLSDRFSAERPKGSFSTLEIQRTEQGDSAMYLCASSLRGGENTIYFGEGSWLTVV.

This clonotype has only a few counts. This chain links TRBV30 with TRBJ2-1; 8 bases are shared with TRBD2. The CDR3 has 16 amino acids. Germline V gene data show CDR1 as GTSNPN and CDR2 as SVGIG (reference sequence). Trimming at V came to 0 bases and at J to 5 bases, leaving 9 bases not matched to a gene. As DNA, the CDR3 is TGTGCCTGGAGTGTACTCATAATTAGCGGGAACAATGAGCAGTTCTTC. Translated, it gives CAWSVLIISGNNEQFF.

The chain links TRBV24-1 to TRBJ2-5, with TRBD2 as a possible D gene (6 bases). The CDR3 contains 13 residues. Germline V gives CDR1 KGHDR, CDR2 SFDVKD. V lost 7 bases and J 4 bases, leaving 12 bases between the germline ends. The CDR3 DNA reads TGTGCCACCAGAGCGGAGGGAGGAGAGACCCAGTACTTC. This encodes CATRAEGGETQYF.

At least ten counts were recorded for this clonotype. The chain couples TRBV29-1 to TRBJ2-1; D possibly uses TRBD1 or TRBD2 (6 bases each). V dropped 6 bases and J dropped 1 base, with 13 bases sitting between them. This CDR3 spans 14 amino acids. The V gene's germline CDR1 is SQVTM and CDR2 ANQGSEA. The CDR3 reads CSVRKGGSYNEQFF. Here the CDR3 DNA reads TGCAGCGTCCGAAAAGGGGGGTCCTACAATGAGCAGTTCTTC.

This clonotype was seen a few times. The rearrangement uses TRBV29-1 and TRBJ1-3; D unresolved. V dropped 4 bases and J dropped 0 bases, with 10 bases sitting between them. The CDR3 has 14 residues. CDR1 is SQVTM, CDR2 ANQGSEA, per germline. The CDR3 region is CSVASPRSGNTIYF. The CDR3 coding sequence is TGCAGCGTTGCCTCTCCCCGCTCTGGAAACACCATATATTTT.

This clonotype showed up just a few times. The rearrangement links TRBV20-1 to TRBJ2-1; 8 nucleotides line up with TRBD1. This CDR3 contains 14 residues. V trimming: 0 bases; J trimming: 7 bases; junction bases outside the gene matches: 5. CDR1 is DFQATT, CDR2 SNEGSKA, per germline (reference sequence). The CDR3 here is CSARDGRGLNEQFF. DNA of the CDR3: TGCAGTGCTAGAGATGGCAGGGGGCTGAATGAGCAGTTCTTC.

This clonotype was detected only a few times. CDR3 in amino acids: CASSLRDRSSGANVLTF. DNA of the CDR3: TGCGCCAGCAGCTTGCGGGACAGGAGCTCTGGGGCCAACGTCCTGACTTTC. The chain joins TRBV5-1 to TRBJ2-6; 8 bases agree with TRBD1. The germline gives CDR1 SGHRS, CDR2 YFSETQ. The CDR3 extends over 17 amino acids. Trimming cost V 1 base and J 0 bases; bases outside gene matches: 3. The full variable domain, completed using reference TRBV5-1 and TRBJ2-6, is KAGVTQTPRYLIKTRGQQVTLSCSPISGHRSVSWYQQTPGQGLQFLFEYFSETQRNKGNFPGRFSGRQFSNSRSEMNVSTLELGDSALYLCASSLRDRSSGANVLTFGAGSRLTVL.

This clonotype was counted only a few times. This sequence joins TRBV20-1 and TRBJ1-5; no clear D gene. The germline V gene has CDR1 DFQATT and CDR2 SNEGSKA (reference sequence). This CDR3 spans 13 amino acids. Trimming removed 6 bases from V and 6 bases from J, with 15 bases in between. The DNA of the CDR3 is TGCAGTGCCCTAAGACGCCCCGGTCAGCCCCAGCATTTT. This sequence encodes CSALRRPGQPQHF.

This clonotype was detected a few times. This sequence joins TRBV5-1 and TRBJ2-2; a weak D match, TRBD2 (6 bases). The CDR3 has 14 amino acids. Germline V gene data show CDR1 as SGHRS and CDR2 as YFSETQ. V was shortened by 3 bases and J by 5 bases, with 11 bases between the two germline ends. The CDR3 DNA is TGCGCCAGCAGCTCCCCGGAGGGGACCGGGGAGCTGTTTTTT. It encodes CASSSPEGTGELFF.

This clonotype occurred a few times. The V gene is TRBV15, the J gene TRBJ2-5; the D gene is possibly TRBD1 (6 bases). The germline gives CDR1 LNHNV, CDR2 YYDKDF (reference sequence). Trimming removed 1 base from V and 0 bases from J, with 15 bases in between. The CDR3 is 17 residues long. This CDR3 reads CATSRGPGQRYQETQYF. DNA for the CDR3: TGTGCCACCAGCAGAGGTCCGGGACAAAGGTACCAAGAGACCCAGTACTTC.

This clonotype came up a few times. The chain uses TRBV20-1 and TRBJ1-5, with 7 bases identical to TRBD1. The CDR3 runs to 16 residues. CDR1 and CDR2 from the germline V gene are DFQATT and SNEGSKA (reference sequence). Trimming cost V 0 bases and J 5 bases; bases outside gene matches: 10. This CDR3 reads CSARDWAGGFDQPQHF. In DNA form, the CDR3 reads TGCAGTGCTAGAGATTGGGCAGGGGGTTTTGATCAGCCCCAGCATTTT.

The rearrangement links TRBV20-1 to TRBJ1-2; D is possibly TRBD1 (5 bases). Trimming shortened V by 7 bases and J by 7 bases, and 16 bases separated the two germline ends. The CDR3 covers 12 residues. The germline gives CDR1 DFQATT, CDR2 SNEGSKA (reference sequence). This CDR3 is CSDRGESRGYTF. The CDR3, as DNA: TGCAGTGACAGAGGGGAATCTCGTGGCTACACCTTC.

This clonotype was seen only a few times. V and J are TRBV6-1 and TRBJ2-1; D is undetermined. Germline CDR1 and CDR2: MNHNS and SASEGT. The CDR3 covers 15 residues. V was clipped by 6 bases and J by 1 base, with 13 bases between them. The CDR3 reads CASRIDSDSYNEQFF. DNA for the CDR3: TGTGCCAGCAGGATCGACTCCGATTCCTACAATGAGCAGTTCTTC.

This clonotype has at least ten counts. V is TRBV7-2 and J is TRBJ2-5; 7 bases map to TRBD2. CDR3 length equals 14 residues. Germline V gene lookup returns CDR1 SGHTA and CDR2 FQGNSA. With V trimmed by 7 bases and J by 5 bases, 10 bases remained unmatched. The CDR3, as DNA: TGTGCCAGCACGCGCGGCGGGAGTATGGAGACCCAGTACTTC. Its protein product is CASTRGGSMETQYF.

The table lists this clonotype with many counts. The chain has TRBV5-1 and TRBJ2-5; the match to TRBD1 covers 7 bases. Germline V gene lookup returns CDR1 SGHRS and CDR2 YFSETQ. Germline trimming cut 5 bases from V and 5 bases from J; bases unmatched to any gene: 9. The CDR3 runs to 14 residues. The CDR3 sequence: CASRRGGEVETQYF. The CDR3 bases are TGCGCCAGCAGACGAGGGGGCGAAGTGGAGACCCAGTACTTC.

This clonotype was observed at least ten times. This sequence joins TRBV5-1 and TRBJ1-5, with a possible D match to TRBD1 (6 bases). This CDR3 is built from 15 residues. Germline values: CDR1 SGHRS, CDR2 YFSETQ. Trimming took off 4 bases at V and 4 bases at J, with 15 bases between the two ends. As DNA, the CDR3 is TGCGCCAGCAGCCTTGCAGGGGTTGGGAATCAGCCCCAGCATTTT. Its translation: CASSLAGVGNQPQHF.

The chain couples TRBV5-4 to TRBJ1-1; 7 positions agree with TRBD1. The CDR3 has 15 residues. Trimming took 4 bases from V and 4 from J; bases not matched to a gene: 10. Germline V gene sequence: CDR1 SGHNT, CDR2 YYREEE (reference sequence). CDR3 DNA: TGTGCCAGCAGCCCGGTCCAGGGGGACAGCACTGAAGCTTTCTTT. It encodes CASSPVQGDSTEAFF.

At least ten counts were recorded for this clonotype. This chain uses TRBV20-1 with TRBJ2-1, with a possible D match to TRBD2 (5 bases). V was cut by 5 bases and J by 3 bases, with 14 bases left in between. CDR1 and CDR2 from the germline V gene are DFQATT and SNEGSKA (reference sequence). The CDR3 loop spans 14 amino acids. The CDR3 reads CSAHLGSGYNEQFF. DNA of the CDR3: TGCAGTGCTCACCTCGGCAGCGGCTACAATGAGCAGTTCTTC.

This clonotype was seen many times. The rearrangement joins TRBV20-1 to TRBJ2-1; D is perhaps TRBD2 (7 bases). V lost 2 bases, J lost 8 bases, and 16 bases lay in between. Germline V gene sequence: CDR1 DFQATT, CDR2 SNEGSKA (reference sequence). The CDR3 loop spans 14 amino acids. The CDR3 reads CSARRGGGVYEQFF. CDR3 nucleotides: TGCAGTGCTAGAAGGGGGGGGGGAGTTTATGAGCAGTTCTTC.

V gene TRBV20-1 combines with J gene TRBJ2-5; D might be TRBD1 or TRBD2, each matching 6 bases. The germline V gene has CDR1 DFQATT and CDR2 SNEGSKA (reference sequence). CDR3 length: 14 amino acids. The V and J ends lost 2 bases and 5 bases respectively, with 15 bases between them. The CDR3 DNA follows: TGCAGTGCTAGAACAGAGGGGGGAGTCGAGACCCAGTACTTC. Encoded protein: CSARTEGGVETQYF.

The rearrangement links TRBV7-2 to TRBJ2-2, with D tentatively TRBD1 or TRBD2 (5 bases each). This CDR3 region has 15 residues. Germline V gene data show CDR1 as SGHTA and CDR2 as FQGNSA. V lost 6 bases and J 0 bases, leaving 11 bases between the germline ends. The CDR3 region has the DNA TGTGCCAGCAGTCGTCGGGACGCGAACACCGGGGAGCTGTTTTTT. It translates to CASSRRDANTGELFF.

This clonotype was seen a handful of times. The V and J genes are TRBV12-3 or TRBV12-4 and TRBJ1-3, with a weak D call TRBD1 (5 bases). The ends were cut back, 3 bases at V and 4 bases at J, with 7 bases in the middle. This CDR3 spans 13 amino acids. The CDR3 sequence: CASSFNRGNTIYF. Here the CDR3 DNA reads TGTGCCAGCAGTTTTAACAGGGGAAACACCATATATTTT.

The chain couples TRBV12-3 or TRBV12-4 to TRBJ2-7; a weak D match, TRBD2 (6 bases). Trimming pared 6 bases from V and 2 bases from J, leaving 17 bases between. The CDR3 loop spans 15 amino acids. In nucleotides, the CDR3 is TGTGCCAGCAGCCCAATAGGCGGGGTAGCCTACGAGCAGTACTTC. This translates into CASSPIGGVAYEQYF.

In its sample, this clonotype was seen a few times. The gene calls are TRBV6-6 and TRBJ2-5; D perhaps matches TRBD1 (5 bases). Deletions cut 4 bases from V and 7 bases from J, with 10 bases between. This CDR3 contains 12 residues. Germline CDR1 is MNHNY and CDR2 is SVGAGI (reference sequence). The CDR3 sequence: CASSFPQGTQYF. CDR3 nucleotides: TGTGCCAGCAGTTTCCCCCAGGGGACCCAGTACTTC.

A few counts support this clonotype. The chain is built from TRBV15 and TRBJ1-2; no firm D call. The CDR3 loop spans 15 amino acids. Germline CDR1 is LNHNV and CDR2 is YYDKDF (reference sequence). Between the trimmed V and J ends, which lost 1 base and 1 base, there was a span of 10 bases. The chain's CDR3 is CATSRVGTNNYGYTF. The CDR3, as DNA: TGTGCCACCAGCAGAGTAGGAACAAATAACTATGGCTACACCTTC.

This clonotype showed up many times. The CDR3 DNA sequence: TGTGCCAGCAGTCTCAGGGGACTAGTGAATGAGCAGTTCTTC. Its translation is CASSLRGLVNEQFF. The chain recombines TRBV12-3 or TRBV12-4 with TRBJ2-1; TRBD2 matches at 8 bases. The CDR3 consists of 14 residues. V shed 5 bases and J 7 bases; nucleotides not matched to a gene: 7.